Each of the 29 T cell receptor beta chains below was sequenced from the same sample in a study of T cell repertoires in cytomegalovirus infection. TCRdb redid the calling of the reads with MiXCR, one entry per CDR3 protein. The table has about a million distinct CDR3 sequences, about a third seen once. These receptors lack a known antigen. The sample was cultured CD8+ T cells from PBMCs, taken from culture after CMV antigen stimulation. Receptors were obtained from a human donor in good health (CMV status not recorded). Some clones in this sample may be carry-over from other donors' samples.

V is TRBV7-9 and J is TRBJ2-7; TRBD1 aligns across 7 bases. J lost 5 bases, V lost 4 bases, and 11 bases had no gene match. CDR3 length: 15 residues. From germline, CDR1 is SEHNR and CDR2 FQNEAQ (reference sequence). The CDR3 DNA sequence: TGTGCCAGCAGCTCTGGACAGGAATCGACCCACGAGCAGTACTTC. This sequence encodes CASSSGQESTHEQYF.

In this sample, this clonotype turned up a few times. The chain carries TRBV6-2 or TRBV6-3 and TRBJ2-1, with D tentatively TRBD1 (6 bases). The V gene lost 1 base and the J gene lost 0 bases, with 19 bases spanning the gap. CDR1 is MNHEY and CDR2 is SVGEGT in the germline V gene. This CDR3 spans 19 amino acids. In DNA, the CDR3 is TGTGCCAGCAGTTACTTCATCCGCCGGGACACCTACTCCTACAATGAGCAGTTCTTC. This codes for CASSYFIRRDTYSYNEQFF.

This clonotype was counted at least ten times. The chain couples TRBV27 to TRBJ2-5; maybe TRBD2 (6 bases). Trimming pared 6 bases from V and 2 bases from J, leaving 16 bases between. From germline, CDR1 is MNHEY and CDR2 SMNVEV (reference sequence). This CDR3 comprises 15 residues. Here the CDR3 DNA reads TGTGCCAGCAGCCTGGACCCGGGGGAGCAAGAGACCCAGTACTTC. This codes for CASSLDPGEQETQYF.

As to this clonotype: At one end the junction does not follow the germline gene, possibly because of a read error. The chain recombines TRBV5-6 with TRBJ1-1; D possibly corresponds to TRBD1 (6 bases). The CDR3 is made up of 15 amino acids. CDR1 and CDR2 from the germline V gene are SGHDT and YYEEEE. CDR3 coding DNA: TGTGCCAGCAGCTTGGAAAGGGGGGTTCACACTGATGCTTTCTTT. The encoded protein is CASSLERGVHTDAFF.

The V gene is TRBV2, the J gene TRBJ1-6; tentatively, D is TRBD1 (6 bases). The CDR3 has 18 amino acids. V was clipped by 5 bases and J by 0 bases, with 17 bases between them. CDR1 is SNHLY and CDR2 is FYNNEI in the germline V gene. The CDR3 spells CASSTHGTHLSYNSPLHF. CDR3 nucleotides: TGTGCCAGCAGTACCCACGGGACACATCTCTCCTATAATTCACCCCTCCACTTT.

The sample holds many counts of this clonotype. V is TRBV7-9 and J is TRBJ2-7; TRBD1 matches at 9 bases. CDR1 and CDR2 from the germline V gene are SEHNR and FQNEAQ (reference sequence). This CDR3 region has 13 residues. The ends lost 5 bases at V and 7 bases at J; junction bases unmatched: 6. CDR3 protein: CASSPGTGMEQYV. For the CDR3, the DNA is TGTGCCAGCAGCCCAGGGACAGGGATGGAGCAGTACGTC.

This chain uses TRBV28 with TRBJ2-1; D unresolved. V was shortened by 4 bases and J by 4 bases, with 17 bases between the two germline ends. Germline V gene lookup returns CDR1 MDHEN and CDR2 SYDVKM. CDR3 length equals 16 residues. The CDR3 loop reads CASSSPQTPAYNEQFF. The DNA for the CDR3 is TGTGCCAGCAGTTCCCCCCAGACCCCGGCTTACAATGAGCAGTTCTTC.

At least ten counts were recorded for this clonotype. The chain has TRBV5-6 and TRBJ1-5, with TRBD1 matching 9 bases. CDR3 size: 15 residues. J gave up 4 bases and V 1 base, and 3 bases lay outside the gene matches. CDR1 is SGHDT, CDR2 YYEEEE, per germline. CDR3 sequence: CASSLTGTGNQPQHF. CDR3 DNA sequence: TGTGCCAGCAGCTTGACCGGGACAGGGAATCAGCCCCAGCATTTT.

The rearrangement joins TRBV6-2 or TRBV6-3 to TRBJ2-7, with TRBD1 matching 7 bases. With V trimmed by 6 bases and J by 0 bases, 5 bases remained unmatched. Germline loops: CDR1 MNHEY, CDR2 SVGEGT. CDR3 length equals 14 residues. In DNA form, the CDR3 reads TGTGCCAGCAGACTACGGGACAGCTCCTACGAGCAGTACGTC. As protein: CASRLRDSSYEQYV.

This clonotype was counted ten times or more. This chain joins TRBV7-9 and TRBJ1-4; D is perhaps TRBD1 (6 bases). The germline gives CDR1 SEHNR, CDR2 FQNEAQ (reference sequence). Trimming shortened V by 5 bases and J by 8 bases, and 15 bases separated the two germline ends. The CDR3 is made up of 14 amino acids. The CDR3 DNA reads as TGTGCCAGCAGCGCCTACAGGGATGAAGAAAAACTGTTTTTT. Translated, it gives CASSAYRDEEKLFF.

The gene calls are TRBV2 and TRBJ1-2; D is possibly TRBD1 (6 bases). This CDR3 contains 15 residues. Between the trimmed V and J ends, which lost 0 bases and 4 bases, there was a span of 12 bases. Germline CDR1 reads SNHLY; CDR2 reads FYNNEI. CDR3 protein: CASSEARTGTYGYTF. The CDR3 DNA sequence: TGTGCCAGCAGTGAAGCGCGAACAGGGACCTATGGCTACACCTTC.

This sequence joins TRBV6-5 and TRBJ1-1; tentative D call: TRBD1 (6 bases). CDR3 length equals 15 residues. The V end lost 6 bases, the J end lost 4 bases, and 18 bases lay between the germline ends. The germline V gene encodes CDR1 MNHEY and CDR2 SVGAGI. The CDR3 nucleotides are TGTGCCAGCAGCCTCACAGGGTACGGGGTCACTGAAGCTTTCTTT. Amino acids: CASSLTGYGVTEAFF.

In this sample, this clonotype turned up a few times. The chain links TRBV7-9 to TRBJ2-1; no reliable D call. The germline V gene encodes CDR1 SEHNR and CDR2 FQNEAQ (reference sequence). This CDR3 region has 14 residues. Trimming cost V 2 bases and J 4 bases, with 9 bases left between them. CDR3 nucleotide sequence: TGTGCCAGCAGCTTACGCGACCATTACAATGAGCAGTTCTTC. Translated, it gives CASSLRDHYNEQFF.

The chain recombines TRBV6-2 or TRBV6-3 with TRBJ1-6; 10 nucleotides agree with TRBD1. The junction had 10 bases not matched to a gene; V was cut back by 2 bases and J by 9 bases. This CDR3 comprises 17 residues. Germline V gene data show CDR1 as MNHEY and CDR2 as SVGEGT. CDR3 protein: CASSYLLTGTGVSPLHF. In nucleotides, the CDR3 is TGTGCCAGCAGTTACCTCCTCACCGGGACAGGGGTTTCACCCCTCCACTTT.

The V gene is TRBV27, the J gene TRBJ1-4; maybe TRBD1 (6 bases). Germline V lookup: CDR1 MNHEY, CDR2 SMNVEV (reference sequence). Trimming stripped 0 bases from V and 8 bases from J, with 16 bases between. This CDR3 comprises 16 residues. The CDR3 sequence is CASSLSIRGMHEKLFF. CDR3 DNA sequence: TGTGCCAGCAGTTTATCGATCAGGGGCATGCACGAAAAACTGTTTTTT.

In its sample, this clonotype was seen a few times. This chain uses TRBV20-1 with TRBJ1-5, with D unresolved. The CDR3 spans 15 residues. Germline CDR1 reads DFQATT; CDR2 reads SNEGSKA (reference sequence). The V end was cut by 1 base, the J end by 4 bases, with 14 bases between. The CDR3 reads CSARVSTNSNQPQHF. CDR3 DNA: TGCAGTGCTAGAGTCAGCACGAATAGTAATCAGCCCCAGCATTTT.

This clonotype has a handful of counts. The chain couples TRBV6-5 to TRBJ2-1; tentatively, D is TRBD2 (6 bases). Trimming took off 4 bases at V and 5 bases at J, with 9 bases between the two ends. This CDR3 is built from 13 residues. Germline lookup yields CDR1 MNHEY and CDR2 SVGAGI. CDR3 sequence (DNA): TGTGCCAGCAGTTCTCCGGGAGACAATGAGCAGTTCTTC. Protein: CASSSPGDNEQFF.

The V and J genes are TRBV5-6 and TRBJ2-7; 10 bases agree with TRBD1. Looked up from germline, CDR1 is SGHDT and CDR2 is YYEEEE. The CDR3 consists of 12 residues. Losses at the gene ends were 7 bases for V and 7 bases for J; bases not matched to a gene: 5. The CDR3 DNA is TGTGCCAGCTCGACAGGGGGCCGGGAGCAGTACGTC. Its translation: CASSTGGREQYV.

CDR3 nucleotides: TGTGCCAGCAGCCAACAAGGGGGATACACTGAAGCTTTCTTT. It encodes CASSQQGGYTEAFF. The V call is TRBV27, the J call TRBJ1-1; D may be TRBD1 (6 bases). This CDR3 comprises 14 residues. V lost 6 bases and J 3 bases, leaving 14 bases between the germline ends. CDR1 is MNHEY, CDR2 SMNVEV, per germline (reference sequence).

V is TRBV19 and J is TRBJ1-2; D gene uncertain. The CDR3 sequence is 13 residues long. Germline V gives CDR1 LNHDA, CDR2 SQIVND (reference sequence). V shed 4 bases and J shed 0 bases, with 6 bases lying between them. In DNA, the CDR3 is TGTGCCAGTAGTAGAACTACTAACTATGGCTACACCTTC. This gives the protein CASSRTTNYGYTF.

This clonotype was counted at least ten times. This chain joins TRBV6-1 and TRBJ2-7, with D perhaps assigned TRBD1 or TRBD2 (6 bases each). Trimming stripped 6 bases from V and 4 bases from J, with 22 bases between. The CDR3 consists of 16 residues. Germline-derived CDR1 and CDR2 are MNHNS and SASEGT. The DNA of the CDR3 is TGTGCCAGCAGCCCCTTTGGAGTAGGGGGGCTGTACGAGCAGTACTTC. Translated, it gives CASSPFGVGGLYEQYF.

The chain employs TRBV6-2 or TRBV6-3 and TRBJ2-7, with TRBD2 matching 7 bases. The germline V gene has CDR1 MNHEY and CDR2 SVGEGT. The CDR3 spans 13 residues. Trimming removed 7 bases from V and 5 bases from J; junction bases left unmatched: 8. As DNA, the CDR3 is TGTGCCAGCAAATTTCGGGGGGACCACGAGCAGTACGTC. Its protein is CASKFRGDHEQYV.

The gene calls are TRBV7-6 and TRBJ1-6; D is uncertain. The CDR3 has 11 residues. Germline V lookup: CDR1 SGHVS, CDR2 FNYEAQ. Between the trimmed V and J ends, which lost 4 bases and 12 bases, there was a span of 7 bases. CDR3 nucleotide sequence: TGTGCCAGCAGCTCTTCAGGACCCCTCCACTTT. Its translation is CASSSSGPLHF. Supplemented by reference TRBV7-6 and TRBJ1-6, the full variable domain reads GAGVSQSPRYKVTKRGQDVALRCDPISGHVSLYWYRQALGQGPEFLTYFNYEAQQDKSGLPNDRFSAERPEGSISTLTIQRTEQRDSAMYRCASSSSGPLHFGNGTRLTVT.

In nucleotides, the CDR3 is TGTGCCAGCAGTGAAGAAAGACGGGGTAATCAGCCCCAGCATTTT. This encodes CASSEERRGNQPQHF. J is TRBJ1-5 and V is TRBV6-1; D is ambiguous. This CDR3 contains 15 residues. Per germline, CDR1 MNHNS and CDR2 SASEGT. V was shortened by 1 base and J by 4 bases, with 11 bases between the two germline ends.

This clonotype came up a few times. This chain joins TRBV20-1 and TRBJ1-5; D might be TRBD1 (6 bases). The CDR3 is 14 amino acids. The ends were cut back, 1 base at V and 2 bases at J, with 9 bases in the middle. Germline V gene lookup returns CDR1 DFQATT and CDR2 SNEGSKA (reference sequence). CDR3: CSARGAGGNQPQHF. The CDR3 DNA follows: TGCAGTGCTAGAGGGGCAGGGGGCAATCAGCCCCAGCATTTT.

The V call is TRBV19, the J call TRBJ1-1; no reliable D call. The length of the CDR3 is 11 residues. Germline V gene lookup returns CDR1 LNHDA and CDR2 SQIVND (reference sequence). The germline V and J ends were trimmed by 8 bases and 7 bases, with 11 bases remaining between them. CDR3 DNA sequence: TGTGCCAGTGGGAGTGGAATTGAAGCTTTCTTT. It is translated as CASGSGIEAFF.

This clonotype showed up just a few times. The junction does not match germline at one end; this may be a read error. The chain recombines TRBV7-7 with TRBJ2-5, with 7 nucleotides matching TRBD2. The CDR3 length is 16 residues. The germline CDR1 and CDR2 sequences are SSHAT and FNYEAQ (reference sequence). The CDR3 region is CASSSRLAHTEETQYF. CDR3 nucleotides: TGTGCTAGCAGCTCTAGACTAGCCCACACGGAGGAGACCCAGTACTTC.

The CDR3 loop reads CASSLTAPGNIQYF. The CDR3 bases are TGTGCCAGCAGTCTTACAGCCCCGGGAAACATTCAGTACTTC. This chain uses TRBV12-3 or TRBV12-4 with TRBJ2-4; D not resolved. Trimming stripped 5 bases from V and 6 bases from J, with 14 bases between. The CDR3 sequence is 14 residues long.

The V gene is TRBV6-6, the J gene TRBJ1-3; D ambiguous. CDR1 is MNHNY, CDR2 SVGAGI, per germline (reference sequence). V was clipped by 2 bases and J by 0 bases, with 5 bases between them. The CDR3 spans 14 residues. The CDR3 nucleotides are TGTGCCAGCAGTTACCTCCGCTCTGGAAACACCATATATTTT. The encoded protein is CASSYLRSGNTIYF.